The 29 T cell receptor beta chains listed next were all sequenced from one sample in a study of T cell clonality in common variable immunodeficiency. Their specific antigens are unknown. The assay was immunoSEQ multiplex PCR, and TCRdb's table has in-frame clones only and misses some. The sample holds roughly 39,000 clones, and no clone turns up only once. The study, taken as a whole, reports: Fewer deletions and N-nucleotide insertions were reportedly seen in common variable immunodeficiency TCR beta sequences.

Sequences were obtained from peripheral blood mononuclear cells. The receptors stem from a human donor with common variable immunodeficiency.

This clone was observed at least ten times. The observed sequence ends 3 residues before the CDR3 terminus, with the missing tail filled in from the germline J gene. The chain joins TRBV14 to TRBJ2-2, with TRBD1 matching over 7 bases. Germline values: CDR1 SGHDN, CDR2 FVKESK. The CDR3 is 14 amino acids. V trimming: 8 bases; J trimming: 1 base; junction bases outside the gene matches: 4. The CDR3 DNA, read in part, is TGTGCCAGCCGCCGGGACAGGAACACCGGGGAG. Protein product: CASRRDRNTGE. The CDR3 reads in full as CASRRDRNTGELFF.

The sample holds many counts of this clone. The read is 3 residues too short to cover the CDR3 end, so that end is filled in from the germline J gene. The chain is built from TRBV20-1 and TRBJ1-1; possible D gene TRBD1, 5 bases. CDR3 length: 15 amino acids. In germline, CDR1 is DFQATT, CDR2 SNEGSKA (reference sequence). Trimming shortened V by 0 bases and J by 1 base, and 12 bases separated the two germline ends. The part of the CDR3 DNA that was read is TGCAGTGCTAGAGATCTAGGGGCTCAGAACACTGAA. Residues: CSARDLGAQNTE. The entire CDR3 protein reads CSARDLGAQNTEAFF.

This clone occurred a few times. The part of the CDR3 DNA that was read is TGTGCCAGCAGCTTAGTCGCGAGCCAAGAGACC. The encoded protein is CASSLVASQET. The entire CDR3 protein is CASSLVASQETQYF. The genes are TRBV7-2 and TRBJ2-5; D gene unclear. The missing CDR3 end, 3 residues past where the read stops, is filled in from the germline J gene. Between the trimmed V and J ends, which lost 1 base and 1 base, there was a span of 7 bases. Germline values: CDR1 SGHTA, CDR2 FQGNSA. This CDR3 spans 14 amino acids.

This clone was seen more than once but under ten times. The sequence runs out 3 residues before the end of the CDR3; the remainder is reconstructed from the germline J gene. Other DNA sequences in the sample encode the same CDR3. The V and J genes are TRBV5-1 and TRBJ1-2; D might be TRBD1 (5 bases). The CDR3 runs to 13 residues. V was shortened by 4 bases and J by 1 base, with 8 bases between the two germline ends. Germline CDR1 reads SGHRS; CDR2 reads YFSETQ. CDR3 DNA, as far as it was read: TGCGCCAGCAGCCGCGACAGTAACTATGGC. Its translation is CASSRDSNYG. The whole CDR3 protein reads CASSRDSNYGYTF.

This clone was seen ten or more times. The CDR3 goes on 3 residues after the read ends, and that part is filled in from the germline J gene. This chain joins TRBV30 and TRBJ1-1, with D maybe TRBD1 (5 bases). The CDR3 sequence is 12 residues long. Germline V CDR1 and CDR2: GTSNPN, SVGIG (reference sequence). This CDR3 is CAFSPGGVQAFF. The CDR3 DNA, read in part, is TGTGCCTTCTCTCCCGGAGGGGTTCAA.

This clone was counted at least ten times. The CDR3 end lies 3 residues beyond the end of the read and is filled in from the germline J gene. The chain employs TRBV5-1 and TRBJ2-3; 9 bases fit TRBD1. Trimming cost V 4 bases and J 1 base; bases outside gene matches: 4. Germline CDR1 and CDR2: SGHRS and YFSETQ. The CDR3 covers 15 residues. The CDR3 protein is CASSAWTGGTDTQYF. The DNA read from the CDR3 is TGCGCCAGCAGCGCCTGGACAGGGGGCACAGATACG.

This clone was picked up a small number of times. The CDR3 goes on 3 residues after the read ends, and that part is filled in from the germline J gene. The V gene is TRBV7-9, the J gene TRBJ2-2; 8 bases match TRBD1. CDR1 and CDR2 (germline): SEHNR, FQNEAQ (reference sequence). Trimming cost V 8 bases and J 6 bases; bases outside gene matches: 5. The CDR3 contains 13 residues. CDR3 DNA, as far as it was read: TGTGCCAGCGGACAGGGTTACGCCGGGGAG. This gives the protein CASGQGYAGE. The whole CDR3 sequence reads CASGQGYAGELFF. The complete variable domain, with remaining parts taken from reference TRBV7-9 and TRBJ2-2, reads DTGVSQNPRHKITKRGQNVTFRCDPISEHNRLYWYRQTLGQGPEFLTYFQNEAQLEKSRLLSDRFSAERPKGSFSTLEIQRTEQGDSAMYLCASGQGYAGELFFGEGSRLTVL.

Turning to this clone: Sequencing ends 3 residues short of the CDR3 end; the germline J gene provides the rest. This chain joins TRBV11-3 and TRBJ2-1; maybe TRBD1 (5 bases). The CDR3 consists of 14 residues. Germline CDR1 reads SGHNT; CDR2 reads YENEEA. Deletions cut 5 bases from V and 6 bases from J, with 14 bases between. Here the CDR3 reads CASSPPTASNEQFF. The DNA read from the CDR3 is TGTGCCAGCAGCCCCCCGACAGCATCCAATGAG.

About this clone itself: The DNA ends 3 residues before the CDR3 does, and the rest of the CDR3 is filled in from the germline J gene. This rearrangement joins TRBV11-2 to TRBJ1-5, with D possibly being TRBD1 (6 bases). This CDR3 contains 15 residues. V was cut by 5 bases and J by 1 base, with 12 bases left in between. The V gene's germline CDR1 is SGHAT and CDR2 FQNNGV. Incomplete CDR3 DNA: TGTGCCAGCAGCCGTTCAGGGGCCAGCAATCAGCCC. Its protein product is CASSRSGASNQP. In full, the CDR3 reads CASSRSGASNQPQHF.

This clone appeared many times. The read halts 3 residues ahead of the CDR3 end, with the missing end drawn from the germline J gene. The J gene is TRBJ2-3, the V gene TRBV2; 9 bases line up with TRBD2. The trim removed 7 bases at V and 0 bases at J, leaving 2 bases unmatched. In germline, CDR1 is SNHLY, CDR2 FYNNEI. The CDR3 runs 14 residues. Partial CDR3 DNA: TGTGCCAGCACTAGCGGGGTGAGCACAGATACG. Amino acid sequence: CASTSGVSTDT. The full CDR3 reads CASTSGVSTDTQYF.

CDR3 DNA, as far as it was read: TGCGCCAGCAGCTTTGGGGACAGGGGGCATATCGGGGAG. It yields the protein CASSFGDRGHIGE. The whole CDR3 protein is CASSFGDRGHIGELFF. This rearrangement joins TRBV5-1 to TRBJ2-2, with 12 bases aligning to TRBD1. The observed sequence ends 3 residues before the CDR3 terminus, with the missing tail filled in from the germline J gene. Germline V gene sequence: CDR1 SGHRS, CDR2 YFSETQ. This CDR3 is 16 amino acids long. The V segment lost 2 bases and the J segment 7 bases; nucleotides outside the gene matches: 6.

The table lists this clone with many counts. CDR3 bases read: TGTGCCAGCAGCTCCCCCAGGGGGGAACCGAACACCGGGGAG. This encodes CASSSPRGEPNTGE. The full CDR3 sequence reads CASSSPRGEPNTGELFF. The chain recombines TRBV7-6 with TRBJ2-2; TRBD1 might be the D (7 bases). The read finishes 3 residues shy of the CDR3 end, and the germline J gene is used to complete it. Germline V CDR1 and CDR2: SGHVS, FNYEAQ. The CDR3 extends over 17 amino acids. Deletions cut 4 bases from V and 0 bases from J, with 15 bases between.

A few counts support this clone. CDR3 protein: CASSLRGSVNTEAFF. CDR3 DNA, as far as it was read: TGTGCCAGCTCCCTCAGGGGAAGTGTGAACACTGAA. V gene TRBV18 combines with J gene TRBJ1-1; D possibly corresponds to TRBD1 (6 bases). With the read ending 3 residues before the CDR3 end, the germline J gene is used to fill in that end. CDR1 and CDR2 from the germline V gene are KGHSH and LQKENI. Trimming shortened V by 6 bases and J by 0 bases, and 14 bases separated the two germline ends. The CDR3 length is 15 residues.

Of note for this clone: The read ends 3 residues early relative to the CDR3; the germline J gene fills the gap. The chain couples TRBV13 to TRBJ2-7; 7 bases line up with TRBD1. The V and J ends lost 0 bases and 0 bases, in that order; junction bases with no gene match: 5. Germline CDR1 is PRHDT and CDR2 is FYEKMQ (reference sequence). The CDR3 has 16 amino acids. The sequenced part of the CDR3 DNA is TGTGCCAGCAGCTTAGGGAGGGACAGTCCCTCCTACGAG. Translated, it gives CASSLGRDSPSYE. The entire CDR3 sequence reads CASSLGRDSPSYEQYF. The complete variable domain, with remaining parts taken from reference TRBV13 and TRBJ2-7, reads AAGVIQSPRHLIKEKRETATLKCYPIPRHDTVYWYQQGPGQDPQFLISFYEKMQSDKGSIPDRFSAQQFSDYHSELNMSSLELGDSALYFCASSLGRDSPSYEQYFGPGTRLTVT.

Concerning this clone: The CDR3 is cut off 3 residues early in the read; its end comes from the germline J gene. This rearrangement joins TRBV2 to TRBJ2-7; possibly TRBD2 for D (6 bases). The CDR3 consists of 15 residues. Between the trimmed V and J ends, which lost 7 bases and 0 bases, there was a span of 16 bases. Germline CDR1 is SNHLY and CDR2 is FYNNEI. The sequenced part of the CDR3 DNA is TGTGCCAGCAACGGCCTAGCGCGTAACTCCTACGAG. Its protein product is CASNGLARNSYE. The CDR3, in full, reads CASNGLARNSYEQYF.

This clone appeared a few times. Read data end 3 residues before the CDR3 end; the end is taken from the germline J gene. This rearrangement joins TRBV20-1 to TRBJ2-3, with a weak D call TRBD1 (6 bases). The germline V gene has CDR1 DFQATT and CDR2 SNEGSKA (reference sequence). The CDR3 length is 14 residues. Trimming removed 0 bases from V and 6 bases from J, with 13 bases in between. The CDR3 bases that were read are TGCAGTGCTAGAGATTCCAGGGGTAGGGATACG. It encodes CSARDSRGRDT. The whole CDR3 reads CSARDSRGRDTQYF.

Comments on this clone: The CDR3 goes on 3 residues after the read ends, and that part is filled in from the germline J gene. This sequence joins TRBV20-1 and TRBJ1-6; no reliable D call. This CDR3 has 15 amino acids. Trimming left V 3 bases short and J 0 bases short, with 9 bases between. In germline, CDR1 is DFQATT, CDR2 SNEGSKA (reference sequence). The CDR3 sequence: CSARSGDSYNSPLHF. The part of the CDR3 DNA that was read is TGCAGTGCTAGGTCAGGCGACTCCTATAATTCACCC.

This clone was recorded a few times. The CDR3 DNA, read in part, is TGCAGCGTCGTAGATGGACAGCCCCAAGAGACC. Translation: CSVVDGQPQET. The full-length CDR3 reads as CSVVDGQPQETQYF. The rearrangement joins TRBV29-1 to TRBJ2-5; D may be TRBD1 (6 bases). Sequencing ends 3 residues short of the CDR3 end; the germline J gene provides the rest. Germline lookup yields CDR1 SQVTM and CDR2 ANQGSEA. The CDR3 is 14 residues long. The V end was cut by 6 bases, the J end by 1 base, with 15 bases between.

With regard to this clone: The read terminates 3 residues ahead of where the CDR3 ends, so the germline J gene completes it. This chain uses TRBV18 with TRBJ2-1; 7 bases agree with TRBD2. Germline V gene sequence: CDR1 KGHSH, CDR2 LQKENI. The CDR3 runs to 16 residues. Unmatched junction bases numbered 11, after V lost 2 bases and J lost 7 bases. This CDR3 is CASSPGVSGISNEQFF. The sequenced part of the CDR3 DNA is TGTGCCAGCTCACCAGGGGTCAGCGGGATAAGTAATGAG.

This clone was observed a few times. The CDR3 is CASSWSARDLAEETQYF. The covered CDR3 bases are TGTGCCAGCAGTTGGAGTGCCCGGGATTTAGCGGAGGAGACC. This chain joins TRBV2 and TRBJ2-5; D possibly corresponds to TRBD2 (6 bases). The read stops 3 residues short of the end of the CDR3; the missing end is completed from the germline J gene. The V gene's germline CDR1 is SNHLY and CDR2 FYNNEI. The CDR3 runs to 17 residues. Trimming removed 5 bases from V and 5 bases from J, with 24 bases in between.

On this clone itself: The read ends 3 residues shy of where the CDR3 ends; the end is completed using the germline J gene. The V and J genes are TRBV19 and TRBJ1-1; D is unresolved. Trimming removed 5 bases from V and 0 bases from J, with 13 bases in between. Germline CDR1 LNHDA, CDR2 SQIVND (reference sequence). CDR3 length: 15 residues. The CDR3 reads CASSSVIEVNTEAFF. The sequenced part of the CDR3 DNA is TGTGCCAGTAGTTCGGTAATAGAAGTGAACACTGAA.

This clone was detected ten times or more. The read ends 3 residues shy of where the CDR3 ends; the end is completed using the germline J gene. This rearrangement joins TRBV5-5 to TRBJ2-1; maybe TRBD1 (6 bases). CDR1 is SGHKS, CDR2 YYEKEE, per germline (reference sequence). CDR3 length: 13 residues. Trimming shortened V by 0 bases and J by 8 bases, and 9 bases separated the two germline ends. The CDR3 reads CASSLGGRDEQFF. The sequenced CDR3 bases are TGTGCCAGCAGCTTGGGGGGGCGGGATGAG. The variable domain in full, with the rest retrieved from reference TRBV5-5 and TRBJ2-1, is DAGVTQSPTHLIKTRGQQVTLRCSPISGHKSVSWYQQVLGQGPQFIFQYYEKEERGRGNFPDRFSARQFPNYSSELNVNALLLGDSALYLCASSLGGRDEQFFGPGTRLTVL.

This clone was observed many times. The read stops 3 residues short of the end of the CDR3; the missing end is completed from the germline J gene. This rearrangement joins TRBV20-1 to TRBJ2-1; the D is unclear. Trimming shortened V by 3 bases and J by 8 bases, and 8 bases separated the two germline ends. Germline values: CDR1 DFQATT, CDR2 SNEGSKA (reference sequence). The CDR3 sequence is 11 residues long. The sequenced CDR3 bases are TGCAGTGCTAGTAGGGTAGATGAG. This codes for CSASRVDE. The full CDR3 protein reads CSASRVDEQFF.

Of note for this clone: The read finishes 3 residues shy of the CDR3 end, and the germline J gene is used to complete it. V and J are TRBV6-2 or TRBV6-3 and TRBJ2-7; D is uncertain. This CDR3 comprises 11 residues. Germline lookup yields CDR1 MNHEY and CDR2 SVGEGT. Trimming removed 4 bases from V and 4 bases from J, with 5 bases in between. CDR3 sequence: CASSFSYEQYF. Partial CDR3 DNA: TGTGCCAGCAGTTTTTCTTACGAG.

There are a few counts of this clone. The read terminates 3 residues ahead of where the CDR3 ends, so the germline J gene completes it. V gene TRBV6-2 or TRBV6-3 combines with J gene TRBJ1-3; 11 bases are shared with TRBD1. Per germline, CDR1 MNHEY and CDR2 SVGEGT. The CDR3 runs 16 residues. The V gene end was trimmed by 6 bases and the J gene end by 4 bases; junction bases not matched to a gene: 8. Here the CDR3 reads CASRKDRGPSGNTIYF. CDR3 bases read: TGTGCCAGCAGAAAGGACAGGGGGCCGTCGGGAAACACC.

In the case of this clone: The read is 3 residues too short to cover the CDR3 end, so that end is filled in from the germline J gene. V usage is TRBV19 and J usage is TRBJ1-4; weak D call: TRBD1 (5 bases). Germline V gives CDR1 LNHDA, CDR2 SQIVND (reference sequence). The CDR3 is made up of 11 amino acids. The CDR3 DNA, read in part, is TGTGCCAGTACCCAAGGAGGGGAA. Protein: CASTQGGE. The whole CDR3 sequence reads CASTQGGELFF.

Points on this clone: The CDR3 end falls 3 residues outside the read, so it is completed with the germline J gene. V gene TRBV23-1 combines with J gene TRBJ2-7; TRBD1 matches 12 bases. TRBV23-1 counts as an open reading frame of uncertain function. This CDR3 comprises 19 residues. With V trimmed by 0 bases and J by 5 bases, 14 bases remained unmatched. CDR3 residues: CASSQSKGDRGREIDEQYF. Incomplete CDR3 DNA: TGCGCCAGCAGTCAATCGAAGGGGGACAGGGGGCGAGAAATCGACGAG.

For this clone: The read ends 3 residues early relative to the CDR3; the germline J gene fills the gap. This rearrangement joins TRBV18 to TRBJ2-2, with 9 bases matching TRBD1. CDR1 and CDR2 from the germline V gene are KGHSH and LQKENI. CDR3 size: 17 residues. After removal of 4 bases from V and 3 bases from J, the junction contained 9 bases not matched to a gene. The chain's CDR3 is CASSRNPGQGYTGELFF. Incomplete CDR3 DNA: TGTGCCAGCTCACGAAACCCGGGACAGGGCTACACCGGGGAG.

This clone was seen many times. The read comes to an end 3 residues before the CDR3 does, leaving the germline J gene to fill in the end. This sequence joins TRBV5-1 and TRBJ2-1, with D possibly being TRBD1 (5 bases). Between the trimmed V and J ends, which lost 1 base and 1 base, there was a span of 6 bases. Germline V gene lookup returns CDR1 SGHRS and CDR2 YFSETQ. This CDR3 is built from 14 residues. The CDR3 region is CASSLQGSYNEQFF. The sequenced part of the CDR3 DNA is TGCGCCAGCAGCTTGCAGGGATCCTACAATGAG.